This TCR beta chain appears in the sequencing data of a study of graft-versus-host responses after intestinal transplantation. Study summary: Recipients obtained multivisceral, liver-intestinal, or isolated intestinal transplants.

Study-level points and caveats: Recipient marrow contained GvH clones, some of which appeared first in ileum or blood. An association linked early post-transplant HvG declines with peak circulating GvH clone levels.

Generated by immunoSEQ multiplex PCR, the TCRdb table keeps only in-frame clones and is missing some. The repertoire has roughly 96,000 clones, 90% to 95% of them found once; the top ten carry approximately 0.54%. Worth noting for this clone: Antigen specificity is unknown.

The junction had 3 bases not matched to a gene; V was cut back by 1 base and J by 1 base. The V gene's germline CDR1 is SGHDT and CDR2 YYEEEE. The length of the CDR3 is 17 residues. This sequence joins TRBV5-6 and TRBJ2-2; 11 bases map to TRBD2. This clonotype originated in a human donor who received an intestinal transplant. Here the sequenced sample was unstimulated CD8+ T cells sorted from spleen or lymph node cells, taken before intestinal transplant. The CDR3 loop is CASSLLGLAGNTGELFF. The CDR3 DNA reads TGTGCCAGCAGCTTGTTAGGACTAGCGGGGAACACCGGGGAGCTGTTTTTT.